This is a list of T cell receptor beta chains from one sample in a study of blood T cell repertoires in COVID-19. Assay: immunoSEQ multiplex PCR; the TCRdb copy retains only in-frame clones and omits some. The sample holds roughly 330,000 clones, 80% to 90% seen once. The sequenced material came from PBMCs or T cells enriched from blood (not recorded which). These receptors were taken from a woman in her 30s who had recovered from COVID-19. Each CDR3 is given with its conserved first and last residue. Each record gives: V gene, D gene, clone size, J gene, CDR3 protein, CDR3 DNA. A D gene is named only where the DNA matches it firmly. Rows may omit the clone size; those that give it use once, few, many or a size class.

V gene: TRBV19; D gene: .; clone size: .; J gene: TRBJ1-2; CDR3 protein: CASNLREQGAGYTF; CDR3 DNA: TGTGCCAGTAACCTCCGGGAACAGGGTGCCGGCTACACCTTC
V gene: TRBV27; D gene: .; clone size: .; J gene: TRBJ1-2; CDR3 protein: CASSFGSSYGYTF; CDR3 DNA: TGTGCCAGCAGTTTCGGGTCTTCCTATGGCTACACCTTC
V gene: TRBV4-3; D gene: .; clone size: once; J gene: TRBJ1-1; CDR3 protein: CASSQDAWEGNTEAFF; CDR3 DNA: TGCGCCAGCAGCCAAGACGCGTGGGAGGGGAACACTGAAGCTTTCTTT
V gene: TRBV6-5; D gene: TRBD1; clone size: .; J gene: TRBJ1-1; CDR3 protein: CASRMGQGGTEAFF; CDR3 DNA: TGTGCCAGCAGAATGGGACAGGGAGGCACTGAAGCTTTCTTT
V gene: TRBV7-3; D gene: .; clone size: .; J gene: TRBJ2-3; CDR3 protein: CASSPGGRGDTQYF; CDR3 DNA: TGTGCCAGCAGCCCCGGTGGTCGGGGAGATACGCAGTATTTT
V gene: TRBV28; D gene: TRBD1; clone size: .; J gene: TRBJ1-3; CDR3 protein: CASRFRGSGNTIYF; CDR3 DNA: TGTGCCAGCAGATTCAGGGGGTCTGGAAACACCATATATTTT
V gene: TRBV7-6; D gene: .; clone size: once; J gene: TRBJ1-2; CDR3 protein: CASSLGRGYGYTF; CDR3 DNA: TGTGCCAGCAGCCTCGGGAGAGGCTATGGCTACACCTTC
V gene: TRBV4-3; D gene: .; clone size: .; J gene: TRBJ1-2; CDR3 protein: CASSQDQARTNYGYTF; CDR3 DNA: TGCGCCAGCAGCCAAGATCAGGCACGCACGAACTATGGCTACACCTTC
V gene: TRBV19; D gene: TRBD1; clone size: .; J gene: TRBJ1-1; CDR3 protein: CASRSGTGVAEAFF; CDR3 DNA: TGTGCCAGTCGTTCCGGGACAGGGGTTGCTGAAGCTTTCTTT
V gene: TRBV5-4; D gene: .; clone size: .; J gene: TRBJ1-2; CDR3 protein: CASSLGQFNYGYTF; CDR3 DNA: TGTGCCAGCAGCTTGGGACAGTTTAACTATGGCTACACCTTC
V gene: TRBV10-2; D gene: .; clone size: .; J gene: TRBJ1-2; CDR3 protein: CASSEQGYYGYTF; CDR3 DNA: TGCGCCAGCAGTGAGCAGGGGTACTATGGCTACACCTTC
V gene: TRBV5-4; D gene: TRBD2; clone size: .; J gene: TRBJ2-1; CDR3 protein: CASSLGAGGREQFF; CDR3 DNA: TGTGCCAGCAGCTTGGGGGCGGGGGGGCGTGAGCAGTTCTTC
V gene: TRBV13; D gene: TRBD2; clone size: .; J gene: TRBJ2-2; CDR3 protein: CASSLPRGEWANTGELFF; CDR3 DNA: TGTGCCAGCAGCCTCCCCCGGGGGGAGTGGGCGAACACCGGGGAGCTGTTTTTT
V gene: TRBV27; D gene: .; clone size: .; J gene: TRBJ2-2; CDR3 protein: CASSLWGAGELFF; CDR3 DNA: TGTGCCAGCAGTTTATGGGGGGCCGGGGAGCTGTTTTTT
V gene: TRBV5-1; D gene: TRBD2; clone size: .; J gene: TRBJ2-1; CDR3 protein: CASSREGADEQFF; CDR3 DNA: TGCGCCAGCAGCCGGGAGGGCGCGGATGAGCAGTTCTTC
V gene: TRBV4-3; D gene: .; clone size: .; J gene: TRBJ1-4; CDR3 protein: CASSQDRGGEKLFF; CDR3 DNA: TGCGCCAGCAGCCAAGACAGGGGTGGTGAAAAACTGTTTTTT
V gene: TRBV2; D gene: .; clone size: .; J gene: TRBJ2-4; CDR3 protein: CASRKGLSEYF; CDR3 DNA: TGTGCCAGCAGGAAGGGGCTTAGTGAGTACTTC
V gene: TRBV27; D gene: .; clone size: .; J gene: TRBJ1-1; CDR3 protein: CASSKREENTEAFF; CDR3 DNA: TGTGCCAGCAGCAAAAGAGAGGAGAACACTGAAGCTTTCTTT
V gene: TRBV6-1; D gene: .; clone size: once; J gene: TRBJ1-4; CDR3 protein: CASSEPSEGTTNEKLFF; CDR3 DNA: TGTGCCAGCAGTGAACCGTCAGAGGGTACAACTAATGAAAAACTGTTTTTT
V gene: TRBV4-1; D gene: .; clone size: .; J gene: TRBJ1-1; CDR3 protein: CASSLVSGAEAFF; CDR3 DNA: TGCGCCAGCAGCCTCGTATCGGGGGCTGAAGCTTTCTTT
V gene: TRBV6-5; D gene: .; clone size: .; J gene: TRBJ1-5; CDR3 protein: CASTEGQPQHF; CDR3 DNA: TGTGCCAGCACCGAGGGACAGCCCCAGCATTTT
V gene: TRBV19; D gene: .; clone size: .; J gene: TRBJ1-1; CDR3 protein: CASSKQGSMNTEAFF; CDR3 DNA: TGTGCCAGTAGTAAGCAGGGGTCCATGAACACTGAAGCTTTCTTT
V gene: TRBV12-3/TRBV12-4; D gene: .; clone size: .; J gene: TRBJ2-7; CDR3 protein: CASSYQGFEQYF; CDR3 DNA: TGTGCCAGCAGTTATCAGGGTTTCGAGCAGTACTTC
V gene: TRBV18; D gene: .; clone size: .; J gene: TRBJ1-1; CDR3 protein: CASSPPHRDTEAFF; CDR3 DNA: TGTGCCAGCTCACCTCCCCACCGAGACACTGAAGCTTTCTTT
V gene: TRBV4-2; D gene: TRBD1; clone size: .; J gene: TRBJ1-1; CDR3 protein: CASSQPSDRDSFMNTEAFF; CDR3 DNA: TGTGCCAGCAGCCAACCTTCGGACAGGGATTCATTCATGAACACTGAAGCTTTCTTT
V gene: TRBV19; D gene: .; clone size: few; J gene: TRBJ1-4; CDR3 protein: CASSIREKLFF; CDR3 DNA: TGTGCCAGTAGTATACGGGAAAAACTGTTTTTT
V gene: TRBV19; D gene: .; clone size: .; J gene: TRBJ1-2; CDR3 protein: CASSIDGSGYTF; CDR3 DNA: TGTGCCAGTAGTATCGACGGGAGCGGCTACACCTTC
V gene: TRBV5-1; D gene: .; clone size: once; J gene: TRBJ1-2; CDR3 protein: CASSQDGVSTGYTF; CDR3 DNA: TGCGCCAGCAGTCAGGACGGGGTATCGACTGGCTACACCTTC
V gene: TRBV28; D gene: .; clone size: .; J gene: TRBJ1-3; CDR3 protein: CASSLRGGGNTIYF; CDR3 DNA: TGTGCCAGCAGTTTACGGGGTGGTGGAAACACCATATATTTT
V gene: TRBV28; D gene: .; clone size: .; J gene: TRBJ2-5; CDR3 protein: CASSPQIQVQETQYF; CDR3 DNA: TGTGCCAGCAGTCCCCAAATACAGGTTCAAGAGACCCAGTACTTC
V gene: TRBV12-3/TRBV12-4; D gene: .; clone size: .; J gene: TRBJ2-7; CDR3 protein: CASRPGTSYEQYF; CDR3 DNA: TGTGCCAGTCGGCCGGGGACTTCCTACGAGCAGTACTTC
V gene: TRBV5-1; D gene: TRBD1; clone size: .; J gene: TRBJ2-3; CDR3 protein: CASSPGGFTDTQYF; CDR3 DNA: TGCGCCAGCAGCCCAGGGGGCTTCACAGATACGCAGTATTTT
V gene: TRBV11-2; D gene: .; clone size: .; J gene: TRBJ1-1; CDR3 protein: CASSLEWHRANTEAFF; CDR3 DNA: TGTGCCAGCAGCTTAGAGTGGCACAGGGCCAACACTGAAGCTTTCTTT
V gene: TRBV6-5; D gene: .; clone size: once; J gene: TRBJ1-5; CDR3 protein: CASSYASYSRQPQHF; CDR3 DNA: TGTGCCAGCAGTTACGCGTCTTATTCACGTCAGCCCCAGCATTTT
V gene: TRBV19; D gene: .; clone size: .; J gene: TRBJ1-5; CDR3 protein: CASSLDSRNQPQHF; CDR3 DNA: TGTGCCAGTAGCCTTGACAGCCGCAATCAGCCCCAGCATTTT
V gene: TRBV3-1/TRBV3-2; D gene: TRBD2; clone size: once; J gene: TRBJ2-5; CDR3 protein: CASTHEAGAPETQYF; CDR3 DNA: TGTGCCAGCACCCACGAAGCGGGGGCCCCCGAAACCCAGTACTTC
V gene: TRBV7-6; D gene: .; clone size: .; J gene: TRBJ1-2; CDR3 protein: CASTLGEGYGYTF; CDR3 DNA: TGTGCCAGCACCCTTGGGGAGGGCTATGGCTACACCTTC
V gene: TRBV7-2; D gene: .; clone size: .; J gene: TRBJ1-5; CDR3 protein: CASSFVRASGRNQPQHF; CDR3 DNA: TGTGCCAGCAGCTTCGTCAGGGCGTCCGGTCGGAATCAGCCCCAGCATTTT
V gene: TRBV19; D gene: .; clone size: .; J gene: TRBJ1-5; CDR3 protein: CASSIILLGSNQPQHF; CDR3 DNA: TGTGCCAGTAGTATAATACTACTAGGGAGCAATCAGCCCCAGCATTTT
V gene: TRBV29-1; D gene: .; clone size: .; J gene: TRBJ2-4; CDR3 protein: CSAKLSVTKNIQYF; CDR3 DNA: TGCAGCGCCAAGTTATCGGTTACCAAAAACATTCAGTACTTC
V gene: TRBV6-6; D gene: .; clone size: once; J gene: TRBJ1-1; CDR3 protein: CAGWQGIGTEAFF; CDR3 DNA: TGTGCCGGGTGGCAGGGTATAGGGACTGAAGCTTTCTTT